The 30 T cell receptor beta chains below were found in one sample sequenced in a study of T cell responses to AZD1222 COVID-19 vaccine. Profiled with immunoSEQ multiplex PCR; TCRdb holds only in-frame clones, not every one. Of 100,000 to 150,000 clones listed, about 87% are singletons. Sequencing was performed on peripheral blood, taken on day 0 of AZD1222 vaccination. All receptors derive from an adult in good health.

This sequence joins TRBV30 and TRBJ2-7; 10 bases are shared with TRBD1. The CDR3 totals 14 residues. With 1 base clipped from V and 2 bases from J, the junction kept 2 bases outside the gene matches. In germline, CDR1 is GTSNPN, CDR2 SVGIG (reference sequence). The CDR3 DNA sequence: TGTGCCTGGAGTGGGGACAGGGGCCCCTACGAGCAGTACTTC. Its translation: CAWSGDRGPYEQYF.

The chain joins TRBV28 to TRBJ1-2, with a tentative D call TRBD1 (6 bases). The CDR3 runs 13 residues. CDR1 is MDHEN and CDR2 is SYDVKM in the germline V gene. V was trimmed by 5 bases and J by 1 base, leaving 8 bases between them. The CDR3 loop is CASSMDSNYGYTF. The CDR3 nucleotides read TGTGCCAGCAGTATGGACAGTAACTATGGCTACACCTTC.

Notes on this clone: The limits of the CDR3 on the DNA are not certain, so only TCRdb's listed CDR3 is given. The chain joins TRBV7-9 to TRBJ2-7; the listed D gene, TRBD1, was not tested against the DNA. CDR1 SEHNR and CDR2 FQNEAQ come from the germline V gene (reference sequence). The CDR3 has 14 amino acids, counting both end residues. The CDR3 region is CASSLVGQGARLSF.

Concerning this clone: The identical CDR3 is also encoded by other nucleotide sequences in the sample. The chain recombines TRBV10-3 with TRBJ1-2; tentatively, D is TRBD1 (6 bases). V lost 0 bases and J lost 4, with 12 bases in between. The germline gives CDR1 ENHRY, CDR2 SYGVKD. The CDR3 is 15 amino acids. Written as DNA, the CDR3 is TGTGCCATCAGTGAGTCGGGGGGCGCGGGCTATGGCTACACCTTC. This encodes CAISESGGAGYGYTF.

The CDR3 loop is CASSRPTSADTQYF. The CDR3 DNA sequence: TGTGCCAGCAGCCGCCCGACTAGTGCAGATACGCAGTATTTT. The chain has TRBV2 and TRBJ2-3; D perhaps matches TRBD2 (6 bases). The CDR3 sequence is 14 residues long. Germline CDR1 reads SNHLY; CDR2 reads FYNNEI. Deletions cut 6 bases from V and 4 bases from J, with 14 bases between.

This clone was detected only once. The chain employs TRBV9 and TRBJ2-6, with TRBD2 identical over 7 bases. With 0 bases clipped from V and 0 bases from J, the junction kept 6 bases outside the gene matches. This CDR3 spans 18 amino acids. Germline CDR1 SGDLS, CDR2 YYNGEE. CDR3 bases: TGTGCCAGCAGCGTAGCCGCGGGAGCCTACTCTGGGGCCAACGTCCTGACTTTC. It codes for CASSVAAGAYSGANVLTF.

In its sample, this clone was seen a few times. The rearrangement uses TRBV19 and TRBJ2-5, with D uncertain. The CDR3 is made up of 14 amino acids. The germline V gene has CDR1 LNHDA and CDR2 SQIVND (reference sequence). Trimming cost V 3 bases and J 1 base, with 9 bases left between them. The CDR3 sequence: CASSMGRFQETQYF. The CDR3 coding sequence is TGTGCCAGTAGTATGGGTAGGTTCCAAGAGACCCAGTACTTC.

The chain uses TRBV6-5 and TRBJ2-2; D may be TRBD2 (6 bases). Germline V gene data show CDR1 as MNHEY and CDR2 as SVGAGI. The CDR3 loop spans 15 amino acids. Trimming cost V 6 bases and J 4 bases, with 15 bases left between them. The CDR3 nucleotides are TGTGCCAGCAGCCTACCCTCGCGGGGCACCGGGGAGCTGTTTTTT. Protein sequence: CASSLPSRGTGELFF.

V gene TRBV5-6 combines with J gene TRBJ1-6; no reliable D call. This CDR3 has 16 amino acids. Germline V gene data show CDR1 as SGHDT and CDR2 as YYEEEE. V lost 7 bases, J lost 5 bases, and 19 bases lay in between. The CDR3 nucleotides read TGTGCCAGCCAGTCAAGCGGGCGCGGAGATAATTCACCCCTCCACTTT. As protein: CASQSSGRGDNSPLHF.

The chain is built from TRBV25-1 and TRBJ1-2; D is unclear. Germline lookup yields CDR1 MGHDK and CDR2 SYGVNS. Trimming cost V 4 bases and J 4 bases, with 10 bases left between them. The CDR3 spans 13 residues. CDR3 nucleotides: TGTGCCAGCAGTGGAGGACGTTTCTATGGCTACACCTTC. As protein: CASSGGRFYGYTF.

This clone was seen a handful of times. This rearrangement joins TRBV9 to TRBJ2-7, with 11 bases identical to TRBD1. After removal of 4 bases from V and 3 bases from J, the junction contained 6 bases not matched to a gene. This CDR3 contains 15 residues. CDR1 SGDLS and CDR2 YYNGEE come from the germline V gene. Here the CDR3 reads CASSPRTGGVYEQYF. CDR3 DNA: TGTGCCAGCAGCCCCAGGACAGGGGGCGTCTACGAGCAGTACTTC.

The chain couples TRBV7-9 to TRBJ2-1; D is undetermined. This CDR3 spans 15 amino acids. The germline V gene encodes CDR1 SEHNR and CDR2 FQNEAQ (reference sequence). Between the trimmed V and J ends, which lost 8 bases and 4 bases, there was a span of 18 bases. The CDR3 region has the DNA TGTGCCAGCGCCACCACGCGGATGCATTACAATGAGCAGTTCTTC. Its protein product is CASATTRMHYNEQFF.

This clone was counted between two and nine times. This chain uses TRBV30 with TRBJ1-6, with D maybe TRBD1 (5 bases). The CDR3 sequence is 19 residues long. The ends were cut back, 2 bases at V and 0 bases at J, with 20 bases in the middle. CDR1 GTSNPN and CDR2 SVGIG come from the germline V gene (reference sequence). CDR3 DNA: TGTGCCTGGAGTAGTCCCGGGACGGTATACGGCTCCTATAATTCACCCCTCCACTTT. This encodes CAWSSPGTVYGSYNSPLHF.

The genes are TRBV6-7 and TRBJ2-7; TRBD1 agrees at 7 bases. TRBV6-7 is recorded as an ORF, its role being uncertain. The CDR3 totals 15 residues. The V segment lost 2 bases and the J segment 0 bases; nucleotides outside the gene matches: 4. The chain's CDR3 is CASSYNDRDSYEQYF. The CDR3 coding sequence is TGTGCCAGCAGTTACAACGACAGGGACTCCTACGAGCAGTACTTC.

This clone appeared a few times. The rearrangement uses TRBV7-2 and TRBJ1-1; TRBD1 agrees at 8 bases. J was trimmed by 1 base and V by 3 bases; bases with no gene match: 1. The CDR3 extends over 14 amino acids. Germline loops: CDR1 SGHTA, CDR2 FQGNSA. The CDR3 DNA follows: TGTGCCAGCAGCTTCGGACAGGGGAACACTGAAGCTTTCTTT. The encoded protein is CASSFGQGNTEAFF.

The gene calls are TRBV12-3 or TRBV12-4 and TRBJ2-2; unclear D gene. CDR3 length equals 13 residues. Trimming shortened V by 9 bases and J by 0 bases, and 8 bases separated the two germline ends. The CDR3, as DNA: TGTGCCAGTAGTCCCGCGAACACCGGGGAGCTGTTTTTT. Translated, it gives CASSPANTGELFF.

The chain joins TRBV27 to TRBJ2-7, with a weak D call TRBD1 (6 bases). The CDR3 is 14 residues long. Per germline, CDR1 MNHEY and CDR2 SMNVEV (reference sequence). V was cut by 3 bases and J by 1 base, with 10 bases left in between. The CDR3 sequence: CASSLGQGSYEQYF. The CDR3 DNA reads TGTGCCAGCAGTTTGGGGCAGGGGTCCTACGAGCAGTACTTC.

The chain has TRBV14 and TRBJ1-1, with unresolved D. This CDR3 is built from 15 residues. Germline lookup yields CDR1 SGHDN and CDR2 FVKESK. Trimming removed 0 bases at V and 4 bases at J, with 12 bases between. This CDR3 is CASSQDLVGVTEAFF. The CDR3 DNA follows: TGTGCCAGCAGCCAAGATTTGGTGGGTGTCACTGAAGCTTTCTTT.

This chain joins TRBV18 and TRBJ1-4; D gene unclear. Trimming pared 6 bases from V and 0 bases from J, leaving 8 bases between. This CDR3 contains 14 residues. CDR1 is KGHSH and CDR2 is LQKENI in the germline V gene. CDR3 in amino acids: CASSPGATNEKLFF. In nucleotides, the CDR3 is TGTGCCAGCTCGCCCGGGGCAACTAATGAAAAACTGTTTTTT.

This clone has only one observation. The chain carries TRBV3-1 (or the pseudogene TRBV3-2) and TRBJ1-5, with 7 positions matching TRBD1. This CDR3 comprises 13 residues. Germline V CDR1 and CDR2: LGHDT, YNNKEL (reference sequence). The V gene end was trimmed by 4 bases and the J gene end by 6 bases; junction bases not matched to a gene: 3. The CDR3, as DNA: TGTGCCAGCAGCCCCCGACAGGGTCAGCCCCAGCATTTT. Translated, it gives CASSPRQGQPQHF.

This clone was observed once. The rearrangement joins TRBV25-1 to TRBJ1-2, with D unclear. The germline V gene has CDR1 MGHDK and CDR2 SYGVNS. This CDR3 region has 13 residues. Trimming shortened V by 8 bases and J by 3 bases, and 13 bases separated the two germline ends. The CDR3: CASRGREDYGYTF. CDR3 sequence (DNA): TGTGCCAGCCGGGGTCGGGAGGACTATGGCTACACCTTC.

The chain is built from TRBV27 and TRBJ1-2; D is undetermined. V lost 3 bases, J lost 6 bases, and 11 bases lay in between. The CDR3 length is 13 residues. Germline-derived CDR1 and CDR2 are MNHEY and SMNVEV (reference sequence). The CDR3 DNA reads as TGTGCCAGCAGTTTTTTGACGGCCGATGGCTACACCTTC. Its translation: CASSFLTADGYTF.

V usage is TRBV4-2 and J usage is TRBJ2-1; 11 nucleotides align to TRBD2. Trimming took 0 bases from V and 9 from J; bases not matched to a gene: 4. The germline V gene encodes CDR1 LGHNA and CDR2 YNFKEQ. This CDR3 region has 15 residues. The CDR3 bases are TGTGCCAGCAGCCAAGAGGCTAGCGGGGGGAGTGAGCAGTTCTTC. It yields the protein CASSQEASGGSEQFF.

The V call is TRBV5-1, the J call TRBJ1-4; possible D gene TRBD1, 6 bases. The germline CDR1 and CDR2 sequences are SGHRS and YFSETQ. The V end lost 2 bases, the J end lost 3 bases, and 11 bases lay between the germline ends. CDR3 length: 15 residues. CDR3 nucleotides: TGCGCCAGCAGCTTATCACAGGGTGCTAATGAAAAACTGTTTTTT. It yields the protein CASSLSQGANEKLFF.

The count of this clone is one. The chain couples TRBV18 to TRBJ1-1, with TRBD1 matching 8 bases. There are 15 residues in the CDR3. The V and J ends lost 2 bases and 1 base, in that order; junction bases with no gene match: 3. Germline CDR1 reads KGHSH; CDR2 reads LQKENI. CDR3 in amino acids: CASSPGGQANTEAFF. CDR3 coding DNA: TGTGCCAGCTCACCAGGGGGACAGGCGAACACTGAAGCTTTCTTT.

The chain joins TRBV19 to TRBJ1-5; unclear D gene. The length of the CDR3 is 14 residues. Germline CDR1 is LNHDA and CDR2 is SQIVND (reference sequence). Trimming took 7 bases from V and 2 from J, leaving 12 bases between them. CDR3 loop: CASTNRGGNQPQHF. CDR3 nucleotides: TGTGCCAGTACTAACAGAGGAGGCAATCAGCCCCAGCATTTT.

The chain recombines TRBV4-2 with TRBJ2-7; 8 bases map to TRBD1. The germline CDR1 and CDR2 sequences are LGHNA and YNFKEQ. The junction had 10 bases not matched to a gene; V was cut back by 3 bases and J by 6 bases. The CDR3 is made up of 15 amino acids. DNA of the CDR3: TGTGCCAGCAGCCAGAGGGGGACAGGTCGGGCCGAGCAGTACTTC. Translation: CASSQRGTGRAEQYF.

The chain uses TRBV6-6 and TRBJ2-7; a weak D match, TRBD1 (6 bases). V lost 4 bases, J lost 4 bases, and 20 bases lay in between. Germline lookup yields CDR1 MNHNY and CDR2 SVGAGI (reference sequence). The CDR3 length is 16 residues. The chain's CDR3 is CASSSPPGHQGYEQYF. Written as DNA, the CDR3 is TGTGCCAGCAGTTCCCCGCCGGGACACCAGGGGTACGAGCAGTACTTC.

The CDR3 is CASSLEGYSNQPQHF. In DNA form, the CDR3 reads TGCGCCAGCAGCTTGGAAGGTTATAGCAATCAGCCCCAGCATTTT. J is TRBJ1-5 and V is TRBV5-1; no clear D gene. The germline CDR1 and CDR2 sequences are SGHRS and YFSETQ. Between the trimmed V and J ends, which lost 0 bases and 0 bases, there was a span of 7 bases. The CDR3 extends over 15 amino acids. Full variable domain (outside the CDR3, taken from reference TRBV5-1 and TRBJ1-5): KAGVTQTPRYLIKTRGQQVTLSCSPISGHRSVSWYQQTPGQGLQFLFEYFSETQRNKGNFPGRFSGRQFSNSRSEMNVSTLELGDSALYLCASSLEGYSNQPQHFGDGTRLSIL.

V usage is TRBV4-3 and J usage is TRBJ1-2; D not resolved. The CDR3 is 16 amino acids. V dropped 0 bases and J dropped 5 bases, with 16 bases sitting between them. In germline, CDR1 is LGHNA, CDR2 YSLEER. The CDR3 loop reads CASSQDRNKATYGYTF. Here the CDR3 DNA reads TGCGCCAGCAGCCAAGATCGGAACAAGGCCACTTATGGCTACACCTTC.